A selection of T cell receptor beta chains follows, all from one sample in a study of T cell repertoires in cytomegalovirus infection. Their antigen targets remain unknown. A single record per CDR3 protein comes from TCRdb applying MiXCR to the reads. The top ten hold 20% of the sample, which has a few hundred thousand distinct CDR3 sequences, 25% to 30% seen once. The sequenced sample was cultured PBMCs, obtained from culture after CMV antigen stimulation. Receptors were obtained from a human donor in good health (CMV status not recorded). Some clones in this sample may be carry-over from other donors' samples. CDR3s include the opening cysteine and the closing phenylalanine or tryptophan. The order of the fields is D gene, clone size, J gene, V gene, CDR3 DNA, CDR3 protein. A D gene is named only where the DNA matches it firmly. Some rows have no size entry. The others give once, few or many, or a class for an expanded clone.

D gene: .; clone size: few; J gene: TRBJ2-1; V gene: TRBV7-3; CDR3 DNA: TGTGCCAGCAGCTTAACTGGTCCAGGTTACAATGAGCAGTTCTTC; CDR3 protein: CASSLTGPGYNEQFF
D gene: TRBD2; clone size: many; J gene: TRBJ2-2; V gene: TRBV4-2; CDR3 DNA: TGTGCCAGCAGCCAGGAACTAGCGGGAGGGCCTGGCACCGGGGAGCTGTTTTTT; CDR3 protein: CASSQELAGGPGTGELFF
D gene: .; clone size: .; J gene: TRBJ2-1; V gene: TRBV3-1; CDR3 DNA: TGTGCCAGCAGCCAAGGACTAGTTGGTGGCAATGAGCAGTTCTTC; CDR3 protein: CASSQGLVGGNEQFF
D gene: TRBD2; clone size: many; J gene: TRBJ2-3; V gene: TRBV11-2; CDR3 DNA: TGTGCCAGCAGTCCTAGCGGGGGGGCCACAGATACGCAGTATTTT; CDR3 protein: CASSPSGGATDTQYF
D gene: TRBD1; clone size: few; J gene: TRBJ1-1; V gene: TRBV7-8; CDR3 DNA: TGTGCCAGCAGCGCCCGACAGGGCCTGAACACTGAAGCTTTCTTT; CDR3 protein: CASSARQGLNTEAFF
D gene: .; clone size: .; J gene: TRBJ1-5; V gene: TRBV19; CDR3 DNA: TGTGCCAGTAGTACGACAGAAAATCAGCCCCAGCATTTT; CDR3 protein: CASSTTENQPQHF
D gene: TRBD1; clone size: .; J gene: TRBJ1-2; V gene: TRBV28; CDR3 DNA: TGTGCCAGCAGTGGGACAGGGACTTATGGCTACACCTTC; CDR3 protein: CASSGTGTYGYTF
D gene: TRBD1; clone size: .; J gene: TRBJ2-1; V gene: TRBV7-9; CDR3 DNA: TGTGCCAGCAGCACACGAACAGGGGGCCCGGGGTTCTTC; CDR3 protein: CASSTRTGGPGFF
D gene: TRBD2; clone size: many; J gene: TRBJ2-3; V gene: TRBV12-3/TRBV12-4; CDR3 DNA: TGTGCCAGCACTGTTCAACTAGCGGGAGGTACAGATACGCAGTATTTT; CDR3 protein: CASTVQLAGGTDTQYF
D gene: TRBD1; clone size: .; J gene: TRBJ1-1; V gene: TRBV13; CDR3 DNA: TGTGCCAGCAGCACAACAGGGGAGATGAACACTGAAGCTTTCTTT; CDR3 protein: CASSTTGEMNTEAFF
D gene: .; clone size: .; J gene: TRBJ2-7; V gene: TRBV7-4; CDR3 DNA: TGTGCCAGCAGCAGAGTAGGGGGCTACGAGCAGTACTTC; CDR3 protein: CASSRVGGYEQYF
D gene: .; clone size: .; J gene: TRBJ1-1; V gene: TRBV6-5; CDR3 DNA: TGTGCCAGCAGTTTGTTAGGAGGGTGGGCGAACACTGAAGCTTTCTTT; CDR3 protein: CASSLLGGWANTEAFF
D gene: .; clone size: few; J gene: TRBJ1-3; V gene: TRBV7-9; CDR3 DNA: TGTGCCAGCAGCCCACCGGGGCTGGCTGGAAACACCATATATTTT; CDR3 protein: CASSPPGLAGNTIYF
D gene: .; clone size: few; J gene: TRBJ1-3; V gene: TRBV12-5; CDR3 DNA: TGTGCTAGTGGTTTGGTTGCAGGTATCTCTGGAAACACCATATATTTT; CDR3 protein: CASGLVAGISGNTIYF
D gene: .; clone size: .; J gene: TRBJ2-1; V gene: TRBV30; CDR3 DNA: TGTGCCGGTGATTCCTACAATGAGCAGTTCTTC; CDR3 protein: CAGDSYNEQFF
D gene: .; clone size: .; J gene: TRBJ1-4; V gene: TRBV7-3; CDR3 DNA: TGTGCCAGCAGCTTAAAACAGTTCTTTAATGAAAAACTGTTTTTT; CDR3 protein: CASSLKQFFNEKLFF
D gene: .; clone size: few; J gene: TRBJ2-7; V gene: TRBV7-9; CDR3 DNA: TGTGCCAGCAGGCTCGACGGTGCTACCTACGAGCAGTACTTC; CDR3 protein: CASRLDGATYEQYF
D gene: TRBD1; clone size: .; J gene: TRBJ2-1; V gene: TRBV7-6; CDR3 DNA: TGTGCCAGCAGTTCCGGGACAGGGGGCTTCAATGAGCAGTTCTTC; CDR3 protein: CASSSGTGGFNEQFF
D gene: .; clone size: few; J gene: TRBJ2-1; V gene: TRBV7-6; CDR3 DNA: TGTGCCAGCAGCCCGAAGGGAGTCAGGAATGAGCAGTTCTTC; CDR3 protein: CASSPKGVRNEQFF
D gene: TRBD2; clone size: few; J gene: TRBJ2-7; V gene: TRBV7-3; CDR3 DNA: TGTGCCAGCAGCCCGACTAGCGATGCCCCCTACGAGCAGTACTTC; CDR3 protein: CASSPTSDAPYEQYF
D gene: .; clone size: .; J gene: TRBJ2-5; V gene: TRBV6-1; CDR3 DNA: TGTGCCAGCAGTGAAGCGGGGTTCGAGCAAGAGACCCAGTACTTC; CDR3 protein: CASSEAGFEQETQYF
D gene: TRBD2; clone size: .; J gene: TRBJ2-1; V gene: TRBV20-1; CDR3 DNA: TGCAGTGCTACCCGACTAGCGGGGTCCTACAATGAGCAGTTCTTC; CDR3 protein: CSATRLAGSYNEQFF
D gene: TRBD1; clone size: many; J gene: TRBJ2-2; V gene: TRBV28; CDR3 DNA: TGTGCCAGCAGTATAGGGGGCTCGGACACCGGGGAGCTGTTTTTT; CDR3 protein: CASSIGGSDTGELFF
D gene: TRBD1; clone size: few; J gene: TRBJ2-3; V gene: TRBV7-8; CDR3 DNA: TGTGCCAGCAGCTCCACAGGCAGGGGGCTAGTCACAGATACGCAGTATTTT; CDR3 protein: CASSSTGRGLVTDTQYF
D gene: .; clone size: .; J gene: TRBJ1-1; V gene: TRBV10-3; CDR3 DNA: TGTGCCATCATGGATGACACTGAAGCTTTCTTT; CDR3 protein: CAIMDDTEAFF
D gene: .; clone size: .; J gene: TRBJ1-1; V gene: TRBV12-3/TRBV12-4; CDR3 DNA: TGTGCCACCTGCAGGGGTGACACTGAAGCTTTCTTT; CDR3 protein: CATCRGDTEAFF
D gene: TRBD2; clone size: many; J gene: TRBJ2-7; V gene: TRBV7-2; CDR3 DNA: TGTGCCAGCAGCTTTTTCGGGGCTAGCGGGGCGTACGAGCAGTACTTC; CDR3 protein: CASSFFGASGAYEQYF
D gene: TRBD2; clone size: many; J gene: TRBJ2-7; V gene: TRBV12-3/TRBV12-4; CDR3 DNA: TGTGCCAGCACTCCCTTTAGGCGGGAGATCGGCGAGCAGTACTTC; CDR3 protein: CASTPFRREIGEQYF
D gene: TRBD2; clone size: few; J gene: TRBJ2-7; V gene: TRBV5-1; CDR3 DNA: TGCGCCAGCAGCCCCATTGTAGCGGGAGGAGTAGAGCAGTACTTC; CDR3 protein: CASSPIVAGGVEQYF
D gene: .; clone size: .; J gene: TRBJ2-1; V gene: TRBV6-6; CDR3 DNA: TGTGCCAGCAACTATTACAATGAGCAGTTCTTC; CDR3 protein: CASNYYNEQFF
D gene: .; clone size: many; J gene: TRBJ1-3; V gene: TRBV12-3/TRBV12-4; CDR3 DNA: TGTGCCAGCAGCGGGACCCCTCGGCACACCATATATTTT; CDR3 protein: CASSGTPRHTIYF
D gene: .; clone size: .; J gene: TRBJ2-1; V gene: TRBV7-2; CDR3 DNA: TGTGCCAGCAGCTCCTTTAGCCATATAAATGAGCAGTTCTTC; CDR3 protein: CASSSFSHINEQFF
D gene: TRBD1; clone size: few; J gene: TRBJ1-6; V gene: TRBV25-1; CDR3 DNA: TGTGCCAGCAGTGGGGTGACAGGGAGTAATTCACCCCTCCACTTT; CDR3 protein: CASSGVTGSNSPLHF
D gene: .; clone size: few; J gene: TRBJ1-1; V gene: TRBV5-1; CDR3 DNA: TGCGCCAGCAGCTCGGTTCAGGGATTGAACACTGAAGCTTTCTTT; CDR3 protein: CASSSVQGLNTEAFF
D gene: .; clone size: .; J gene: TRBJ2-3; V gene: TRBV7-2; CDR3 DNA: TGTGCCAGCAGTTCAGGGTTGGATACGCAGTATTTT; CDR3 protein: CASSSGLDTQYF
D gene: TRBD2; clone size: many; J gene: TRBJ2-1; V gene: TRBV7-8; CDR3 DNA: TGTGCCAGCAGCTCCCTTCTAGCGGGTTTCTACAATGAGCAGTTCTTC; CDR3 protein: CASSSLLAGFYNEQFF
D gene: .; clone size: .; J gene: TRBJ2-7; V gene: TRBV28; CDR3 DNA: TGTGCCAGCGGAACACCTTCCTACGAGCAGTACTTC; CDR3 protein: CASGTPSYEQYF
D gene: .; clone size: many; J gene: TRBJ1-1; V gene: TRBV7-2; CDR3 DNA: TGTGCCAGCAGCTTAGTTGGGGGGAACACTGAAGCTTTCTTT; CDR3 protein: CASSLVGGNTEAFF
D gene: .; clone size: .; J gene: TRBJ2-2; V gene: TRBV20-1; CDR3 DNA: TGCAGTGCTAGAGAGCACTCTAGGGACGGGGAGCTGTTTTTT; CDR3 protein: CSAREHSRDGELFF
D gene: .; clone size: .; J gene: TRBJ2-4; V gene: TRBV5-6; CDR3 DNA: TGTGCCAGCAGCTTGAAAGCGACACTAGCCAAAAACATTCAGTACTTC; CDR3 protein: CASSLKATLAKNIQYF